This T cell receptor (beta chain) was sequenced for a study of T-cell reconstitution after alpha-beta-depleted transplantation in children. This clonotype was recorded once. The CDR3 is 15 residues long. CDR1 is DFQATT, CDR2 SNEGSKA, per germline (reference sequence). Trimming pared 0 bases from V and 0 bases from J, leaving 9 bases between. Molecular barcoding with unique molecular identifiers was used for the TCRbeta library. TCRdb called the PCR reads again in MiXCR, with one record for every CDR3 protein. The table lists around 92,000 distinct CDR3 sequences, 12% of them singletons, with over 11% in the top ten.

V usage is TRBV20-1 and J usage is TRBJ1-3, with unresolved D. Sample: PBMCs from the stem cell graft donor, taken from the stem cell graft. The clonotype originates from a human donor who donated a stem cell graft to a child with inherited bone marrow failure. The CDR3 loop reads CSARDKGSSGNTIYF. CDR3 DNA sequence: TGCAGTGCTAGAGATAAGGGCAGCTCTGGAAACACCATATATTTT.